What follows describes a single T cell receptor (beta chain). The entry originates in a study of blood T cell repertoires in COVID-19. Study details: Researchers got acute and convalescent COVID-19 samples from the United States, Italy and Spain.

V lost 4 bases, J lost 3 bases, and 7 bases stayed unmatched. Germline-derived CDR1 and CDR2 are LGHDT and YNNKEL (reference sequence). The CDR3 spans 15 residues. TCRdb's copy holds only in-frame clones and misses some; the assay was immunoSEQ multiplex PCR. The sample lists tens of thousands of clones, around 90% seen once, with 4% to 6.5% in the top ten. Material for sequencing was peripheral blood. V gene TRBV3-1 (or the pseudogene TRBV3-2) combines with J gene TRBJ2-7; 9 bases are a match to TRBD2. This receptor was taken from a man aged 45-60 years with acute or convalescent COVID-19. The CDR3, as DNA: TGTGCCAGCAGCCCGCCGGGACTAGCTCTCTACGAGCAGTACTTC. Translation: CASSPPGLALYEQYF.